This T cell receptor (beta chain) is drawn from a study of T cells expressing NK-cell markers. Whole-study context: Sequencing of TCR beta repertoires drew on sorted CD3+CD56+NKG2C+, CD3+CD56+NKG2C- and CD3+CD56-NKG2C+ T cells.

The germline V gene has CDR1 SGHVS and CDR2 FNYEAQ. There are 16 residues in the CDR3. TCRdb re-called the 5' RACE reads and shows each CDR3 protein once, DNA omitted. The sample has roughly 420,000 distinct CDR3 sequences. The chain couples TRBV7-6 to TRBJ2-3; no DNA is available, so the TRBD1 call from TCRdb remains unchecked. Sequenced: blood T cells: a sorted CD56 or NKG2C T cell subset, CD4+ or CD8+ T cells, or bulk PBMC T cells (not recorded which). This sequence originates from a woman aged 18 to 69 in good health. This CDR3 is CASSLALAGDTDTQYF.